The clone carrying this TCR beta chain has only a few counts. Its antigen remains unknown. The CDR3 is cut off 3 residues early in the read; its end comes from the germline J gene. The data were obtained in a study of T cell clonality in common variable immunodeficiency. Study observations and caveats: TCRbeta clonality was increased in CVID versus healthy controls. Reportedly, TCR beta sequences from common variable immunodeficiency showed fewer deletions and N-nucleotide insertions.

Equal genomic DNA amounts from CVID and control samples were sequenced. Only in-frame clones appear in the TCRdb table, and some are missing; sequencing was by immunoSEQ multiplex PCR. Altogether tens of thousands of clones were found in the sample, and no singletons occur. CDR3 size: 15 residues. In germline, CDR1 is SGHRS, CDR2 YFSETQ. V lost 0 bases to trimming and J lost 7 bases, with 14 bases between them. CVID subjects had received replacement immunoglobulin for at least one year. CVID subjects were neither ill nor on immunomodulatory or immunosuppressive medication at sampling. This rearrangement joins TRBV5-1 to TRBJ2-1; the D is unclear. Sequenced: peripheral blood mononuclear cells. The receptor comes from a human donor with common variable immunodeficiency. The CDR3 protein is CASSLAISEVNEQFF. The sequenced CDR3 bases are TGCGCCAGCAGCTTGGCCATCAGCGAAGTAAATGAG.